This TCR beta chain was observed in a study of blood T cells in healthy people across ages. This clonotype was counted only a few times. Extracted total RNA amounted to at least 5.5 micrograms for each sample. The authors ran a second PCR of about 7 to 11 cycles using a sample-barcoded 5' primer and a J-beta primer mix. TCRdb ran MiXCR on the 5' RACE reads and lists one entry per CDR3 protein. The table lists 1,500,000 or so distinct CDR3 sequences, about 45% of them singletons. V was pared by 8 bases and J by 8 bases, with 12 bases of the junction left unmatched. Looked up from germline, CDR1 is LNHDA and CDR2 is SQIVND (reference sequence). This CDR3 is 16 amino acids long.

This sequence originates from a woman in her late teens or twenties in good health. The sample consisted of blood. The J gene is TRBJ2-1, the V gene TRBV19, with TRBD2 matching over 13 bases. Here the CDR3 reads CASARRTSGSWDEQFF. In DNA, the CDR3 is TGTGCCAGTGCCCGGAGGACTAGCGGGAGTTGGGATGAGCAGTTCTTC.